These 17 T cell receptor beta chains originate from one sample sequenced in a study of blood T cell repertoires in COVID-19. Repertoires were generated with immunoSEQ multiplex PCR, while TCRdb's copy carries only in-frame clones and drops some. The data show roughly 300,000 clones, 70% to 90% seen once. Sequenced material: peripheral blood. These receptors came from a woman aged 50 to 65 who had recovered from COVID-19.

J is TRBJ2-5 and V is TRBV20-1; tentatively, D is TRBD1 (5 bases). Germline-derived CDR1 and CDR2 are DFQATT and SNEGSKA (reference sequence). V was cut by 3 bases and J by 5 bases, with 13 bases left in between. The length of the CDR3 is 13 residues. The CDR3 DNA is TGCAGTGCTAGTCAGTCAGGGCGGGAGACCCAGTACTTC. Protein product: CSASQSGRETQYF.

This chain connects TRBV18 to TRBJ1-3, with 9 bases aligning to TRBD1. The CDR3 sequence is 18 residues long. From germline, CDR1 is KGHSH and CDR2 LQKENI. V lost 2 bases, J lost 0 bases, and 8 bases stayed unmatched. The CDR3 DNA reads as TGTGCCAGCTCACCAGGGACAGGGATGGGAGTCTCTGGAAACACCATATATTTT. Amino acid sequence: CASSPGTGMGVSGNTIYF.

The chain is built from TRBV7-9 and TRBJ2-1; 7 bases line up with TRBD2. The CDR3 spans 16 residues. The germline V gene encodes CDR1 SEHNR and CDR2 FQNEAQ (reference sequence). The V segment lost 3 bases and the J segment 4 bases; nucleotides outside the gene matches: 9. The CDR3: CASSFISSGNYNEQFF. As DNA, the CDR3 is TGTGCCAGCAGCTTCATCTCTAGCGGAAATTACAATGAGCAGTTCTTC.

The V and J genes are TRBV5-6 and TRBJ1-6, with D uncertain. V was cut by 1 base and J by 4 bases, with 12 bases left in between. Per germline, CDR1 SGHDT and CDR2 YYEEEE. The CDR3 spans 16 residues. The CDR3 spells CASSLFVSSYNSPLHF. In nucleotides, the CDR3 is TGTGCCAGCAGCTTGTTCGTGTCCAGTTATAATTCACCCCTCCACTTT.

The CDR3 DNA sequence: TGTGCCAGCAGCCAAGAGGGGCGAAACACCATATATTTT. Its translation is CASSQEGRNTIYF. The chain combines TRBV4-2 with TRBJ1-3; D is possibly TRBD1 (5 bases). V dropped 0 bases and J dropped 5 bases, with 5 bases sitting between them. Germline loops: CDR1 LGHNA, CDR2 YNFKEQ. The length of the CDR3 is 13 residues.

In this sample, this clone turned up once. The gene calls are TRBV15 and TRBJ1-2, with TRBD1 matching over 8 bases. The trim removed 8 bases at V and 10 bases at J, leaving 9 bases unmatched. The CDR3 contains 12 residues. Per the germline V gene, CDR1 is LNHNV and CDR2 is YYDKDF (reference sequence). The CDR3 DNA follows: TGTGCCACCTCCCGAGGGGGACAGGACTACACCTTC. It is translated as CATSRGGQDYTF.

The V call is TRBV10-3, the J call TRBJ2-6; tentative D call: TRBD1 (5 bases). The CDR3 extends over 16 amino acids. Per the germline V gene, CDR1 is ENHRY and CDR2 is SYGVKD. V was cut by 0 bases and J by 2 bases, with 8 bases left in between. CDR3 region: CAISESGRAGANVLTF. Here the CDR3 DNA reads TGTGCCATCAGTGAGTCGGGCAGGGCTGGGGCCAACGTCCTGACTTTC.

V gene TRBV6-5 combines with J gene TRBJ2-5, with D tentatively TRBD2 (6 bases). CDR1 and CDR2 (germline): MNHEY, SVGAGI. The CDR3 loop spans 13 amino acids. The V gene lost 6 bases and the J gene lost 1 base, with 9 bases spanning the gap. CDR3 loop: CASRFSGQETQYF. CDR3 sequence (DNA): TGTGCCAGCAGATTTAGCGGCCAAGAGACCCAGTACTTC.

V and J are TRBV7-9 and TRBJ1-1, with TRBD1 matching 8 bases. Per germline, CDR1 SEHNR and CDR2 FQNEAQ (reference sequence). CDR3 length: 15 residues. Trimming removed 5 bases from V and 11 bases from J; junction bases left unmatched: 16. The CDR3 spells CASSPTGGGHLEAFF. The CDR3 DNA follows: TGTGCCAGCAGCCCCACAGGGGGTGGTCACTTGGAGGCTTTCTTT.

The chain is built from TRBV2 and TRBJ1-5; 10 bases line up with TRBD1. V lost 2 bases to trimming and J lost 5 bases; unmatched junction nucleotides: 3. The CDR3 length is 15 residues. CDR1 and CDR2 from the germline V gene are SNHLY and FYNNEI. CDR3 residues: CASSERTGGHQPQHF. The DNA for the CDR3 is TGTGCCAGCAGTGAAAGGACAGGGGGGCATCAGCCCCAGCATTTT.

CDR3 sequence (DNA): TGTGCCAGCAGTCGGACAGACTCTGGAAACACCATATATTTT. It codes for CASSRTDSGNTIYF. The chain uses TRBV27 and TRBJ1-3, with D possibly being TRBD1 (6 bases). The CDR3 is made up of 14 amino acids. Deletions cut 5 bases from V and 0 bases from J, with 8 bases between. Germline V CDR1 and CDR2: MNHEY, SMNVEV (reference sequence).

V is TRBV6-1 and J is TRBJ2-1; tentatively, D is TRBD2 (6 bases). V shed 2 bases and J shed 15 bases, with 17 bases lying between them. The CDR3 covers 13 residues. Germline V lookup: CDR1 MNHNS, CDR2 SASEGT. The CDR3 region has the DNA TGTGCCAGCAGTGAACACAGCCTAGCGCCAGGGTTCTTC. Residues: CASSEHSLAPGFF.

This clone showed up just once. This rearrangement joins TRBV6-5 to TRBJ1-1; maybe TRBD1 (5 bases). The CDR3 spans 15 residues. Trimming took 0 bases from V and 4 from J, leaving 12 bases between them. Per germline, CDR1 MNHEY and CDR2 SVGAGI. The CDR3 sequence is CASSYSRDSLTEAFF. CDR3 coding DNA: TGTGCCAGCAGTTACTCGCGAGACAGCCTCACTGAAGCTTTCTTT.

The rearrangement joins TRBV10-3 to TRBJ2-7; 9 nucleotides align to TRBD1. Germline values: CDR1 ENHRY, CDR2 SYGVKD. CDR3 length: 15 amino acids. V lost 6 bases to trimming and J lost 4 bases; unmatched junction nucleotides: 10. The CDR3 nucleotides read TGTGCCATCAGCTATTCGGACAGGGGTATTTACGAGCAGTACTTC. Translation: CAISYSDRGIYEQYF.

J is TRBJ1-1 and V is TRBV27, with D maybe TRBD1 (5 bases). The CDR3 is 14 residues long. Germline V lookup: CDR1 MNHEY, CDR2 SMNVEV (reference sequence). The V gene lost 2 bases and the J gene lost 4 bases, with 11 bases spanning the gap. CDR3 loop: CASSLSPGGTEAFF. The CDR3 DNA reads TGTGCCAGCAGTTTAAGCCCGGGGGGCACTGAAGCTTTCTTT.

This clone was counted only a few times. The chain couples TRBV5-1 to TRBJ2-2; D is perhaps TRBD1 (6 bases). Germline V gene sequence: CDR1 SGHRS, CDR2 YFSETQ. The CDR3 runs to 13 residues. V was clipped by 2 bases and J by 6 bases, with 8 bases between them. The CDR3 DNA reads TGCGCCAGCAGCTTACAGGGATCCGGGGAGCTGTTTTTT. Residues: CASSLQGSGELFF.

The chain carries TRBV19 and TRBJ2-7; 12 bases map to TRBD1. V lost 5 bases, J lost 7 bases, and 6 bases stayed unmatched. The CDR3 extends over 14 amino acids. CDR1 and CDR2 (germline): LNHDA, SQIVND (reference sequence). The CDR3 loop is CASSSGTGGNEQYF. CDR3 nucleotides: TGTGCCAGTAGTTCCGGGACAGGGGGCAATGAGCAGTACTTC.